The T cell receptor beta chain described here comes from a study of regulatory T cells in long-lasting Graves disease. Stated time point: newly diagnosed GD, antithyroid drugs for less than 3 months. From PBMCs, RNA was extracted and then used to make the TCR library. Construction of TCR beta libraries relied on iRepertoire HTBI primers and on Arm-PCR targeting CDR3 regions. TCRdb called the multiplex PCR reads again in MiXCR, with one record for every CDR3 protein. The sample holds around 320,000 distinct CDR3 sequences, approximately 15% seen once. CDR1 and CDR2 (germline): DFQATT, SNEGSKA (reference sequence). V trimming: 5 bases; J trimming: 6 bases; junction bases outside the gene matches: 14. The length of the CDR3 is 15 residues. This same sample was also part of a study on T cells in Graves' hyperthyroidism and ophthalmopathy.

The receptor comes from a man aged 35 to 55 with Graves disease. The gene calls are TRBV20-1 and TRBJ2-3, with TRBD2 matching 7 bases. This material consisted of peripheral blood mononuclear cells (PBMCs), taken at new diagnosis, from a patient treated with antithyroid drugs. CDR3 region: CSAPQPPGLPDTQYF. CDR3 nucleotides: TGCAGTGCTCCTCAACCCCCGGGACTACCTGATACGCAGTATTTT.